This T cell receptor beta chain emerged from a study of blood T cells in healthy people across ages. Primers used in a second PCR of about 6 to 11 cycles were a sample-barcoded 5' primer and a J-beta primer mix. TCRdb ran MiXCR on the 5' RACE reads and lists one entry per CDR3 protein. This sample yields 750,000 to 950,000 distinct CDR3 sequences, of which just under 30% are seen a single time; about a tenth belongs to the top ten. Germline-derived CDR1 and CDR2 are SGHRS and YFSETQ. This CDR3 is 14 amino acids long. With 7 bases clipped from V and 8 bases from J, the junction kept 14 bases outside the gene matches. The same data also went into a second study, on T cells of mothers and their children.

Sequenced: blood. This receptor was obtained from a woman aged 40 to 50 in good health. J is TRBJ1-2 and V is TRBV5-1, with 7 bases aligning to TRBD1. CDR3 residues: CASGRERQGEGYTF. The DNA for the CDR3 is TGCGCCAGCGGACGAGAAAGACAGGGCGAGGGCTACACCTTC.